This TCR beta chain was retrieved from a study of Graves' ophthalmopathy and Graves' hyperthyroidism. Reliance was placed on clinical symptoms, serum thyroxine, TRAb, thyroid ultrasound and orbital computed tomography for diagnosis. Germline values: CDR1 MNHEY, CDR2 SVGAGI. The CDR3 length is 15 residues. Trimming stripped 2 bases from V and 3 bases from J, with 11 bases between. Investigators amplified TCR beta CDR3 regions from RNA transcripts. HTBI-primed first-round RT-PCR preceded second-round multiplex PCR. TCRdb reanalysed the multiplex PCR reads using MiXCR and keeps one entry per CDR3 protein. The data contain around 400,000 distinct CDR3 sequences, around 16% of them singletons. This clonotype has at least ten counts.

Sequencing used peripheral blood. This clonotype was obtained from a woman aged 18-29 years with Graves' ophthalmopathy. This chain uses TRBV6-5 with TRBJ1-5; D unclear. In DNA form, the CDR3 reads TGTGCCAGCAGTTACCCTCCGTTTGCCAATCAGCCCCAGCATTTT. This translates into CASSYPPFANQPQHF.